This T cell receptor beta chain was recovered during a study of beta chain features in type 1 diabetes. Study results and limitations: cDNA-based reads could over-represent cells with high TCR expression. When VDJ junctions were examined, type 1 diabetes patients showed fewer insertions and more deletions.

The authors reverse transcribed all of the isolated RNA, so sequencing captured expressed TCRB transcripts. The average read count of naive, central memory and regulatory T cell samples was approximately 3.5 million. The method was immunoSEQ multiplex PCR; TCRdb's version includes in-frame clones alone and lacks a portion of them. Of 38,000 or so clones listed, 50% to 75% are singletons. The V and J ends lost 0 bases and 1 base respectively, with 10 bases between them. The CDR3 is made up of 15 amino acids. Germline CDR1 LNHDA, CDR2 SQIVND (reference sequence). About this clone: Its antigen remains unidentified.

Sorted CD4+ subsets: naive, central memory, regulatory, stem cell-like memory (CD45RO/CCR7/CD25/CD127/CD95/CD27 panel). The sequence came from a woman under 40 in good health. The chain employs TRBV19 and TRBJ2-7; D unclear. Input material: Tregs from blood. CDR3 residues: CASSIDRSRSYEQYF. CDR3 sequence (DNA): TGTGCCAGTAGTATAGACAGGTCGCGATCCTACGAGCAGTACTTC.